Listed here are 12 T cell receptor beta chains from one sample, sequenced in a study of molecular identifiers for immune sequencing clone quantification. From the PCR reads, TCRdb called clonotypes with MiXCR, one entry per CDR3 protein. In the table there are over 600,000 distinct CDR3 sequences, 20% of which are singletons. Sequenced sample: naive CD8+ T cells from blood, with Jurkat cell RNA spiked in. As to subset: FACS-sorted CD8+CD4-CCR7+CD45RA+ naive T cells. These receptors originate from a human donor in good health. Some libraries in this study had Jurkat cell RNA spiked in.

Remarks on this clonotype: This sequence may be a read error, since a much larger clone differs from it by one base. The chain recombines TRBV20-1 with TRBJ1-1; D gene unclear. The CDR3 consists of 13 residues. Germline V gives CDR1 DFQATT, CDR2 SNEGSKA (reference sequence). Here the CDR3 reads CSARNSQNAEAFF. The CDR3 coding sequence is TGCAGTGCTAGGAACAGCCAGAACGCTGAAGCTTTCTTT.

This clonotype was seen many times. The chain has TRBV29-1 and TRBJ2-5, with D unclear. The CDR3 covers 17 residues. V was trimmed by 0 bases and J by 4 bases, leaving 21 bases between them. Germline V gene lookup returns CDR1 SQVTM and CDR2 ANQGSEA. For the CDR3, the DNA is TGCAGCGTTGAAGATCCCTCTGGCGGAATCAAAGGAGAGACCCAGTACTTC. Residues: CSVEDPSGGIKGETQYF.

The gene calls are TRBV28 and TRBJ2-7, with 12 bases that match TRBD2. The germline V gene has CDR1 MDHEN and CDR2 SYDVKM. There are 21 residues in the CDR3. V lost 4 bases to trimming and J lost 0 bases; unmatched junction nucleotides: 19. CDR3 sequence (DNA): TGTGCCAGCAGTTCCCAAAAATTGACTAGCGGGAGCTTCTCGAGCTCCTACGAGCAGTACTTC. Translating gives CASSSQKLTSGSFSSSYEQYF.

This clonotype was recorded many times. CDR3 residues: CASRPTGVSTDTQYF. CDR3 in DNA: TGTGCCAGCAGACCGACAGGGGTTAGCACAGATACGCAGTATTTT. The V and J genes are TRBV7-3 and TRBJ2-3; 8 bases fit TRBD1. The CDR3 covers 15 residues. CDR1 is SGHTA and CDR2 is FQGTGA in the germline V gene. J lost 0 bases, V lost 6 bases, and 5 bases had no gene match. The entire variable domain, with the rest obtained from reference TRBV7-3 and TRBJ2-3, is as follows: GAGVSQTPSNKVTEKGKYVELRCDPISGHTALYWYRQSLGQGPEFLIYFQGTGAADDSGLPNDRFFAVRPEGSVSTLKIQRTERGDSAVYLCASRPTGVSTDTQYFGPGTRLTVL.

This clonotype was observed many times. The chain is built from TRBV3-1 and TRBJ2-2, with D unclear. Trimming pared 1 base from V and 4 bases from J, leaving 13 bases between. CDR3 size: 16 residues. In germline, CDR1 is LGHDT, CDR2 YNNKEL (reference sequence). CDR3 bases: TGTGCCAGCAGCCAAGTGATTGCTAGAGCCACCGGGGAGCTGTTTTTT. As protein: CASSQVIARATGELFF.

In its sample, this clonotype was seen a few times. The chain couples TRBV5-4 to TRBJ2-3, with 7 bases that match TRBD2. V gave up 2 bases and J gave up 1 base; unmatched junction bases: 4. Looked up from germline, CDR1 is SGHNT and CDR2 is YYREEE (reference sequence). The CDR3 loop spans 15 amino acids. For the CDR3, the DNA is TGTGCCAGCAGCTTAATCAGCGGGGGCACAGATACGCAGTATTTT. Its protein product is CASSLISGGTDTQYF.

There are many counts of this clonotype. CDR3 in DNA: TGTGCCAGCAGCCCACCCGGTGTTGGGACATCCGCCGGGGAGCTGTTTTTT. Protein: CASSPPGVGTSAGELFF. The chain employs TRBV7-9 and TRBJ2-2; possibly TRBD1 for D (6 bases). The CDR3 spans 17 residues. The germline V and J ends were trimmed by 5 bases and 6 bases, with 22 bases remaining between them. Looked up from germline, CDR1 is SEHNR and CDR2 is FQNEAQ (reference sequence). The full variable domain, with the rest looked up from reference TRBV7-9 and TRBJ2-2, is DTGVSQNPRHKITKRGQNVTFRCDPISEHNRLYWYRQTLGQGPEFLTYFQNEAQLEKSRLLSDRFSAERPKGSFSTLEIQRTEQGDSAMYLCASSPPGVGTSAGELFFGEGSRLTVL.

This clonotype has ten or more counts. The CDR3 spells CASSLVVGNTEAFF. Here the CDR3 DNA reads TGTGCCAGCAGCTTAGTTGTGGGGAACACTGAAGCTTTCTTT. The chain couples TRBV7-9 to TRBJ1-1; D call uncertain. Between the trimmed V and J ends, which lost 1 base and 1 base, there was a span of 7 bases. This CDR3 is 14 amino acids long. Germline V gene lookup returns CDR1 SEHNR and CDR2 FQNEAQ (reference sequence).

This clonotype showed up many times. The chain uses TRBV30 and TRBJ1-5; D may be TRBD1 (6 bases). This CDR3 contains 14 residues. The germline V and J ends were trimmed by 1 base and 6 bases, with 13 bases remaining between them. The germline V gene encodes CDR1 GTSNPN and CDR2 SVGIG (reference sequence). The CDR3 DNA sequence: TGTGCCTGGAGTGCGGGGGCGCCGGGTCAGCCCCAGCATTTT. It yields the protein CAWSAGAPGQPQHF. Full variable domain (rest looked up from reference TRBV30 and TRBJ1-5): SQTIHQWPATLVQPVGSPLSLECTVEGTSNPNLYWYRQAAGRGLQLLFYSVGIGQISSEVPQNLSASRPQDRQFILSSKKLLLSDSGFYLCAWSAGAPGQPQHFGDGTRLSIL.

This clonotype was detected ten times or more. The rearrangement links TRBV4-1 to TRBJ2-7; D may be TRBD2 (6 bases). The CDR3 spans 14 residues. Trimming pared 0 bases from V and 3 bases from J, leaving 9 bases between. Germline-derived CDR1 and CDR2 are MGHRA and YSYEKL. CDR3 sequence (DNA): TGCGCCAGCAGCCAAGATTGGGGGGACTACGAGCAGTACTTC. Its translation: CASSQDWGDYEQYF.

The table lists this clonotype with many counts. The rearrangement links TRBV29-1 to TRBJ1-1; D might be TRBD1 (5 bases). V was cut by 7 bases and J by 4 bases, with 19 bases left in between. Germline CDR1 reads SQVTM; CDR2 reads ANQGSEA. The CDR3 extends over 14 amino acids. CDR3 coding DNA: TGCAGCGAGGCAGGGACGGGGGTTTTCACTGAAGCTTTCTTT. This translates into CSEAGTGVFTEAFF.

This clonotype was seen ten or more times. This sequence joins TRBV29-1 and TRBJ1-1; D call uncertain. This CDR3 has 11 residues. V lost 5 bases to trimming and J lost 7 bases, with 11 bases between them. Germline assignment: CDR1 SQVTM and CDR2 ANQGSEA. The CDR3 region has the DNA TGCAGCGTTAGGGAGGGAGTTGAAGCTTTCTTT. Residues: CSVREGVEAFF.